The clone carrying this T cell receptor beta chain was recorded only once. The CDR3 has 17 residues. Trimming took 5 bases from V and 1 from J, leaving 21 bases between them. In germline, CDR1 is SGHAT, CDR2 FQNNGV. This specimen belongs to a study of identifying expanded T cells in peripheral blood. Here immunoSEQ multiplex PCR was the method, and the copy in TCRdb shows in-frame clones only, minus some. The sample lists 80,000 to 90,000 clones, around 87% seen once, with roughly 5.3% in the top ten. This receptor was identified in a person between 18 and 75 years old in good health. V is TRBV11-2 and J is TRBJ2-7; D is possibly TRBD2 (5 bases). The specimen sequenced was blood. CDR3 DNA sequence: TGTGCCAGCAGCCCAGACCCTTATAACGGGAAATCCTACGAGCAGTACTTC. This encodes CASSPDPYNGKSYEQYF.